A single sample is the source of the 27 T cell receptor beta chains below, sequenced in a study of long-term antiretroviral therapy in people with HIV. Samples were assayed with immunoSEQ v3.0 at survey level. Measured with immunoSEQ multiplex PCR; TCRdb has only the in-frame clones, and not every one. This repertoire shows about 9,000 clones, about four fifths found once; its top ten account for 9% to 9.5%. The sample was unsorted PBMCs, taken 0.3 years before starting antiretroviral therapy. The receptors originated from a man in his thirties or forties with HIV.

The V call is TRBV5-6, the J call TRBJ1-6; 7 positions match TRBD1. The ends lost 0 bases at V and 8 bases at J; junction bases unmatched: 5. The CDR3 is 15 amino acids. Germline V lookup: CDR1 SGHDT, CDR2 YYEEEE. Here the CDR3 DNA reads TGTGCCAGCAGCTTGGTGGCAGGGGGTTATTCACCCCTCCACTTT. Translated, it gives CASSLVAGGYSPLHF.

In this sample, this clone is large (0.1 to 1%). The CDR3 sequence is CASSQGGGPDGYTF. CDR3 nucleotides: TGTGCCAGCAGCCAAGGGGGGGGACCGGATGGCTACACCTTC. The V and J genes are TRBV4-2 and TRBJ1-2; D possibly corresponds to TRBD1 (5 bases). The V gene's germline CDR1 is LGHNA and CDR2 YNFKEQ. The V and J ends lost 1 base and 6 bases respectively, with 12 bases between them. The CDR3 spans 14 residues.

V usage is TRBV9 and J usage is TRBJ1-1, with D perhaps TRBD1 (5 bases). CDR1 SGDLS and CDR2 YYNGEE come from the germline V gene. With 4 bases removed from V and 5 bases from J, the gap between germline ends came to 15 bases. The CDR3 loop spans 14 amino acids. CDR3 DNA sequence: TGTGCCAGCAGCCGTTCCAGGGAACGGACTGAAGCTTTCTTT. Translated: CASSRSRERTEAFF.

This clone occurred a few times. This sequence joins TRBV4-2 and TRBJ2-1; 13 bases line up with TRBD2. J lost 5 bases, V lost 2 bases, and 3 bases had no gene match. The CDR3 sequence is 16 residues long. Germline V CDR1 and CDR2: LGHNA, YNFKEQ. The CDR3 reads CASSQFGTSGDNEQFF. The CDR3 DNA follows: TGTGCCAGCAGCCAATTTGGGACTAGCGGGGACAATGAGCAGTTCTTC.

V is TRBV10-2 and J is TRBJ2-2; D is perhaps TRBD2 (6 bases). The CDR3 covers 16 residues. Trimming removed 1 base at V and 2 bases at J, with 11 bases between. Germline V gives CDR1 WSHSY, CDR2 SAAADI. The CDR3 sequence: CASSEYPAGNTGELFF. For the CDR3, the DNA is TGCGCCAGCAGTGAGTATCCAGCGGGCAACACCGGGGAGCTGTTTTTT.

The rearrangement links TRBV7-9 to TRBJ1-5, with D uncertain. Germline V gene sequence: CDR1 SEHNR, CDR2 FQNEAQ (reference sequence). The CDR3 is 13 amino acids. V shed 6 bases and J shed 5 bases, with 11 bases lying between them. The chain's CDR3 is CASSTNEDQPQHF. The CDR3, as DNA: TGTGCCAGCAGTACAAATGAGGATCAGCCCCAGCATTTT. The whole variable domain, remainder taken from reference TRBV7-9 and TRBJ1-5, is DTGVSQNPRHKITKRGQNVTFRCDPISEHNRLYWYRQTLGQGPEFLTYFQNEAQLEKSRLLSDRFSAERPKGSFSTLEIQRTEQGDSAMYLCASSTNEDQPQHFGDGTRLSIL.

The chain combines TRBV7-2 with TRBJ1-5; no clear D. Germline-derived CDR1 and CDR2 are SGHTA and FQGNSA. Trimming shortened V by 6 bases and J by 4 bases, and 13 bases separated the two germline ends. This CDR3 contains 14 residues. CDR3 nucleotide sequence: TGTGCCAGCAGTCCCTCAGCTCCAAATCAGCCCCAGCATTTT. The encoded protein is CASSPSAPNQPQHF.

The rearrangement links TRBV7-3 to TRBJ2-7, with 9 positions matching TRBD2. The length of the CDR3 is 14 residues. Per the germline V gene, CDR1 is SGHTA and CDR2 is FQGTGA. J gave up 5 bases and V 2 bases, and 4 bases lay outside the gene matches. The CDR3 spells CASSLGGTSNEQYF. The CDR3 bases are TGTGCCAGCAGCTTAGGTGGGACTAGCAACGAGCAGTACTTC.

The chain has TRBV30 and TRBJ1-5; 11 bases align to TRBD1. The CDR3 has 13 amino acids. V gave up 4 bases and J gave up 7 bases; unmatched junction bases: 3. In germline, CDR1 is GTSNPN, CDR2 SVGIG (reference sequence). CDR3 bases: TGTGCCTGGAACCGGGACAGGGGGCAGCCCCAGCATTTT. It is translated as CAWNRDRGQPQHF. Combining the CDR3 with reference TRBV30 and TRBJ1-5 gives the whole variable domain SQTIHQWPATLVQPVGSPLSLECTVEGTSNPNLYWYRQAAGRGLQLLFYSVGIGQISSEVPQNLSASRPQDRQFILSSKKLLLSDSGFYLCAWNRDRGQPQHFGDGTRLSIL.

This clone was observed a handful of times. The V call is TRBV11-2, the J call TRBJ2-1; no reliable D call. The CDR3 loop spans 17 amino acids. Trimming shortened V by 3 bases and J by 0 bases, and 15 bases separated the two germline ends. CDR1 and CDR2 (germline): SGHAT, FQNNGV. The chain's CDR3 is CASSFAGKRGSYNEQFF. CDR3 nucleotide sequence: TGTGCCAGCAGCTTTGCCGGAAAGCGAGGCTCCTACAATGAGCAGTTCTTC.

The CDR3 DNA sequence: TGTGCCAGCAGCTTAGCAGGGGGCTACACCGGGGAGCTGTTTTTT. Translated: CASSLAGGYTGELFF. This chain links TRBV7-2 with TRBJ2-2; 7 bases line up with TRBD1. The germline CDR1 and CDR2 sequences are SGHTA and FQGNSA. The length of the CDR3 is 15 residues. After removal of 0 bases from V and 3 bases from J, the junction contained 1 base not matched to a gene.

This clone is labeled as medium-sized. The V call is TRBV7-9, the J call TRBJ1-2, with D perhaps matching TRBD1 (5 bases). Germline V lookup: CDR1 SEHNR, CDR2 FQNEAQ (reference sequence). Between the trimmed V and J ends, which lost 5 bases and 0 bases, there was a span of 16 bases. The CDR3 loop spans 16 amino acids. The CDR3 DNA follows: TGTGCCAGCAGCGCGGGGCTACGGGCTTCTAACTATGGCTACACCTTC. Translating gives CASSAGLRASNYGYTF.

The rearrangement joins TRBV27 to TRBJ1-5; D perhaps matches TRBD1 (5 bases). V shed 4 bases and J shed 1 base, with 11 bases lying between them. CDR1 is MNHEY and CDR2 is SMNVEV in the germline V gene (reference sequence). CDR3 size: 15 residues. Here the CDR3 reads CASSYGGLSNQPQHF. The DNA for the CDR3 is TGTGCCAGCAGTTATGGGGGGTTAAGCAATCAGCCCCAGCATTTT.

Only a few counts were recorded for this clone. This rearrangement joins TRBV6-4 to TRBJ2-6, with D possibly being TRBD1 (6 bases). Germline V CDR1 and CDR2: MRHNA, SNTAGT. The V end lost 0 bases, the J end lost 1 base, and 7 bases lay between the germline ends. The CDR3 has 16 residues. For the CDR3, the DNA is TGTGCCAGCAGTGACTCAGGGACATCTGGGGCCAACGTCCTGACTTTC. Translation: CASSDSGTSGANVLTF.

With respect to this clone: Sequence at one end of the junction differs from germline and may be a read error. The V call is TRBV15, the J call TRBJ1-4; the match to TRBD1 covers 9 bases. Per the germline V gene, CDR1 is LNHNV and CDR2 is YYDKDF (reference sequence). The CDR3 is made up of 14 amino acids. The CDR3 sequence is CATSRDQGTGLSVF. The CDR3 bases are TGTGCCACCAGCAGAGATCAAGGGACAGGGCTGTCGGTTTTT.

The chain has TRBV5-1 and TRBJ2-3; 9 nucleotides line up with TRBD1. The length of the CDR3 is 16 residues. Germline V gives CDR1 SGHRS, CDR2 YFSETQ. J was trimmed by 3 bases and V by 4 bases; bases with no gene match: 9. The CDR3 DNA reads as TGCGCCAGCAGCATGGGACAGGGAGGGCAAACAGATACGCAGTATTTT. Translation: CASSMGQGGQTDTQYF. Full variable domain (remainder filled in from reference TRBV5-1 and TRBJ2-3): KAGVTQTPRYLIKTRGQQVTLSCSPISGHRSVSWYQQTPGQGLQFLFEYFSETQRNKGNFPGRFSGRQFSNSRSEMNVSTLELGDSALYLCASSMGQGGQTDTQYFGPGTRLTVL.

This chain uses TRBV6-5 with TRBJ1-2, with 9 bases identical to TRBD1. Trimming took 6 bases from V and 4 from J; bases not matched to a gene: 6. CDR1 and CDR2 (germline): MNHEY, SVGAGI. The CDR3 contains 14 residues. Written as DNA, the CDR3 is TGTGCCAGCAGGGGGGACAGGGCGGGCTATGGCTACACCTTC. Protein sequence: CASRGDRAGYGYTF.

The CDR3 DNA follows: TGTGCCGCTTACGGGGGCCGCGAAGCTTTCTTT. Translating gives CAAYGGREAFF. The chain uses TRBV6-6 and TRBJ1-1, with D possibly TRBD1 on 6 matching bases. The CDR3 is 11 amino acids. The germline V gene has CDR1 MNHNY and CDR2 SVGAGI (reference sequence). Deletions cut 11 bases from V and 8 bases from J, with 15 bases between.

The genes are TRBV2 and TRBJ2-1, with TRBD1 as a possible D gene (6 bases). V was clipped by 4 bases and J by 0 bases, with 13 bases between them. The CDR3 loop spans 16 amino acids. Germline V gives CDR1 SNHLY, CDR2 FYNNEI. The CDR3 DNA follows: TGTGCCAGCAGTGGGGCAGGGGTGAGCTCCTACAATGAGCAGTTCTTC. Protein: CASSGAGVSSYNEQFF.

Here the CDR3 reads CASSFTGDIQETQYF. CDR3 DNA: TGCGCCAGCAGCTTCACAGGGGACATCCAAGAGACCCAGTACTTC. The rearrangement joins TRBV5-1 to TRBJ2-5, with TRBD1 matching 7 bases. V shed 2 bases, J shed 1 base, and the junction held 5 bases outside the gene matches. This CDR3 has 15 residues. Germline V gene data show CDR1 as SGHRS and CDR2 as YFSETQ.

The chain recombines TRBV4-2 with TRBJ2-1; D unclear. Germline V CDR1 and CDR2: LGHNA, YNFKEQ. CDR3 size: 17 residues. Deletions cut 1 base from V and 4 bases from J, with 17 bases between. The CDR3 loop reads CASSQVYRTFEYNEQFF. CDR3 DNA: TGTGCCAGCAGCCAAGTTTACCGGACCTTCGAGTACAATGAGCAGTTCTTC.

The chain has TRBV30 and TRBJ2-3, with TRBD1 as a possible D gene (6 bases). Trimming left V 2 bases short and J 2 bases short, with 14 bases between. CDR1 and CDR2 (germline): GTSNPN, SVGIG (reference sequence). The length of the CDR3 is 15 residues. The CDR3 reads CAWSPPRGVTDTQYF. The CDR3 nucleotides are TGTGCCTGGAGTCCACCCAGGGGTGTCACAGATACGCAGTATTTT.

In its sample, this clone was seen once. V is TRBV30 and J is TRBJ2-2, with 7 bases lining up with TRBD1. CDR3 size: 14 residues. The V and J ends lost 3 bases and 1 base, in that order; junction bases with no gene match: 2. The germline V gene has CDR1 GTSNPN and CDR2 SVGIG (reference sequence). CDR3: CAWRTGRNTGELFF. The CDR3 DNA sequence: TGTGCCTGGAGGACAGGGAGGAACACCGGGGAGCTGTTTTTT.

CDR3: CASSETGGFTEAFF. The CDR3 region has the DNA TGTGCCAGCAGCGAGACAGGAGGCTTCACTGAAGCTTTCTTT. The chain is built from TRBV9 and TRBJ1-1; possibly TRBD1 for D (6 bases). CDR1 and CDR2 from the germline V gene are SGDLS and YYNGEE. This CDR3 spans 14 amino acids. V was clipped by 3 bases and J by 4 bases, with 13 bases between them.

The chain couples TRBV5-6 to TRBJ2-7; D is unclear. The CDR3 is 17 amino acids. Germline lookup yields CDR1 SGHDT and CDR2 YYEEEE. Trimming left V 0 bases short and J 0 bases short, with 16 bases between. The CDR3 sequence is CASSLASQGLSSYEQYF. DNA for the CDR3: TGTGCCAGCAGCTTGGCCTCTCAAGGGCTGTCCTCCTACGAGCAGTACTTC.

This clone has just a few counts. The gene calls are TRBV2 and TRBJ2-7; D remains ambiguous. The germline V and J ends were trimmed by 5 bases and 3 bases, with 14 bases remaining between them. CDR1 and CDR2 from the germline V gene are SNHLY and FYNNEI. The length of the CDR3 is 14 residues. CDR3: CASSPRLVNYEQYF. CDR3 sequence (DNA): TGTGCCAGCAGTCCACGACTGGTTAACTACGAGCAGTACTTC.

The gene calls are TRBV18 and TRBJ2-7, with TRBD1 matching over 8 bases. The V and J ends lost 5 bases and 4 bases, in that order; junction bases with no gene match: 10. The CDR3 is 15 residues long. Germline lookup yields CDR1 KGHSH and CDR2 LQKENI. In nucleotides, the CDR3 is TGTGCCAGCTCATCCGGGACAGGTGGATGGTACGAGCAGTACTTC. This translates into CASSSGTGGWYEQYF. Together with reference TRBV18 and TRBJ2-7, the CDR3 gives the full variable domain: NAGVMQNPRHLVRRRGQEARLRCSPMKGHSHVYWYRQLPEEGLKFMVYLQKENIIDESGMPKERFSAEFPKEGPSILRIQQVVRGDSAAYFCASSSGTGGWYEQYFGPGTRLTVT.